The rows below give T cell receptor beta chains drawn from one sample of a study of shared clonotypes between healthy human individuals. Sequencing was performed with immunoSEQ multiplex PCR; in TCRdb, only in-frame clones are kept and a portion is missing. This table holds a few million clones, just over 90% found once. The sequenced material came from naive CD4+ T cells from PBMCs. These TCRs come from a man between 18 and 29 years old in good health. Some clones in this sample may be carry-over from other donors' samples. Each CDR3 is given with its conserved first and last residue. Each record gives: clone size, D gene, V gene, J gene, CDR3 protein, CDR3 DNA. The D gene is left open where the match is weak. Some rows mark clone size as missing; the rest say once, few, many or name a class of expanded clone.

>NA|NA|TRBV5-4|TRBJ2-1
CASSSRQEVIYNEQFF
TGTGCCAGCAGCTCCAGACAGGAGGTGATCTACAATGAGCAGTTCTTC
>NA|TRBD1|TRBV12-5|TRBJ1-2
CASGLKGAYHYGYTF
TGTGCTAGTGGTTTGAAGGGGGCGTACCACTATGGCTACACCTTC
>NA|TRBD1|TRBV5-4|TRBJ2-7
CASSSKDRVYEQYF
TGTGCCAGCAGCTCCAAAGACAGGGTCTACGAGCAGTACTTC
>NA|NA|TRBV28|TRBJ1-3
CASTSGSSGNTIYF
TGTGCCAGCACCTCAGGGTCTAGTGGAAACACCATATATTTT
>NA|NA|TRBV6-5|TRBJ2-1
CASSYSGEQFF
TGTGCCAGCAGTTACTCGGGGGAGCAGTTCTTC
>NA|NA|TRBV30|TRBJ2-2
CAWSVVTSGELFF
TGTGCCTGGAGTGTAGTTACATCCGGGGAGCTGTTTTTT
>NA|TRBD1|TRBV6-6|TRBJ2-1
CASSYGTGAEQFF
TGTGCCAGCAGTTACGGGACAGGAGCTGAGCAGTTCTTC
>NA|NA|TRBV15|TRBJ1-2
CATSRGGTGIYTF
TGTGCCACCAGCAGAGGCGGGACCGGAATTTACACCTTC
>NA|NA|TRBV5-1|TRBJ2-7
CASSLKDGIEQYF
TGCGCCAGCAGTCTAAAGGATGGGATCGAGCAGTACTTC
>NA|NA|TRBV28|TRBJ1-1
CASTKTGGNTEAFF
TGTGCCAGCACCAAAACGGGGGGAAACACTGAAGCTTTCTTT
>NA|NA|TRBV2|TRBJ1-3
CASSGLDAPTPIYF
TGTGCCAGCAGTGGATTGGACGCTCCCACGCCCATATATTTT
>NA|NA|TRBV28|TRBJ1-4
CASSLRINEKLFF
TGTGCCAGCAGTTTAAGGATAAATGAAAAACTGTTTTTT
>NA|NA|TRBV15|TRBJ2-1
CATSPSSSGDSYNEQFF
TGTGCCACCAGCCCCTCTTCGTCAGGCGATTCCTACAATGAGCAGTTCTTC
>NA|TRBD2|TRBV5-1|TRBJ2-3
CASSLGREGNTQYF
TGCGCCAGCAGCTTGGGGCGGGAGGGGAATACGCAGTATTTT
>NA|NA|TRBV19|TRBJ1-4
CASIKGGSVTNEKLFF
TGTGCCAGTATAAAAGGAGGCTCCGTGACTAATGAAAAACTGTTTTTT
>NA|NA|TRBV4-1|TRBJ1-3
CASSQVRGAAGNTIYF
TGCGCCAGCAGCCAAGTACGGGGGGCGGCTGGAAACACCATATATTTT
>NA|NA|TRBV5-5|TRBJ2-1
CASRTRTEFTYNEQFF
TGTGCCAGCAGAACCCGGACGGAGTTTACCTACAATGAGCAGTTCTTC
>few|NA|TRBV5-1|TRBJ1-5
CASTPPQHF
TGCGCCAGCACGCCGCCCCAGCATTTT
>NA|NA|TRBV6-5|TRBJ2-1
CATSGSYNEQFF
TGTGCCACCTCAGGTTCCTACAATGAGCAGTTCTTC
>NA|NA|TRBV5-4|TRBJ2-1
CASSFLSGYNEQFF
TGTGCCAGCAGTTTCCTTAGTGGGTACAATGAGCAGTTCTTC
>NA|NA|TRBV5-1|TRBJ2-1
CASSLAGVGLNEQFF
TGCGCCAGCAGCTTGGCAGGGGTGGGTTTGAATGAGCAGTTCTTC
>NA|NA|TRBV18|TRBJ2-6
CASSPSSSGANVLTF
TGTGCCAGCTCACCGTCGAGCTCTGGGGCCAACGTCCTGACTTTC
>NA|NA|TRBV19|TRBJ2-3
CASSNRGGVDTQYF
TGTGCCAGTAGCAACAGGGGAGGGGTAGATACGCAGTATTTT
>NA|NA|TRBV6-4|TRBJ2-2
CASRPGTAGELFF
TGTGCCAGCAGACCCGGGACCGCCGGGGAGCTGTTTTTT
>NA|NA|TRBV28|TRBJ1-4
CASAVGGEGDEKLFF
TGTGCCAGCGCTGTCGGGGGGGAAGGTGACGAAAAACTGTTTTTT
>NA|NA|TRBV13|TRBJ1-3
CASSTYTAGTQRSIYF
TGTGCCAGCAGTACTTATACGGCGGGGACTCAACGTTCCATATATTTT
>NA|TRBD2|TRBV7-2|TRBJ2-6
CASSYAGTSGSGANVLTF
TGTGCCAGCAGCTACGCCGGGACTAGCGGCTCTGGGGCCAACGTCCTGACTTTC
>NA|NA|TRBV21-1|TRBJ2-7
CASSTRDRRCSYEQYF
TGTGCCAGCAGCACCCGGGACAGGCGATGTTCCTACGAGCAGTACTTC
>NA|NA|TRBV5-1|TRBJ2-3
CASSLDVGTRDTQYF
TGCGCCAGCAGCTTGGATGTTGGAACTAGAGATACGCAGTATTTT
>NA|TRBD2|TRBV9|TRBJ2-1
CASSESGSGSEQFF
TGTGCCAGCAGTGAAAGCGGGAGCGGGAGTGAGCAGTTCTTC
>once|TRBD1|TRBV27|TRBJ2-6
CASSLMWTGASSGANVLTF
TGTGCCAGCAGTTTAATGTGGACAGGCGCCTCCTCTGGGGCCAACGTCCTGACTTTC
>once|NA|TRBV19|TRBJ2-7
CASQNYYEQYF
TGTGCCTCCCAGAACTATTACGAGCAGTACTTC
>NA|TRBD2|TRBV18|TRBJ2-2
CASSPGTSGNTGELFF
TGTGCCAGCTCACCGGGGACTAGCGGGAACACCGGGGAGCTGTTTTTT
>NA|TRBD1|TRBV7-9|TRBJ2-5
CASSRTGTGGETQYF
TGTGCCAGCAGCCGAACAGGGACAGGGGGAGAGACCCAGTACTTC
>NA|NA|TRBV28|TRBJ1-1
CASSLRASEIGF
TGTGCCAGCAGTCTCCGGGCCAGCGAAATTGGCTTT
>NA|NA|TRBV25-1|TRBJ2-5
CASSEYETQYF
TGTGCCAGCAGTGAATATGAGACCCAGTACTTC
>NA|NA|TRBV27|TRBJ2-7
CASRRDGPYEQYF
TGTGCCAGCAGGAGGGACGGACCCTACGAGCAGTACTTC
>NA|TRBD1|TRBV7-2|TRBJ1-3
CASSLAGQGASGNTIYF
TGTGCCAGCAGCTTAGCGGGACAGGGGGCGTCTGGAAACACCATATATTTT
>once|NA|TRBV5-6|TRBJ2-7
CASSLWSTGPQGLEQYF
TGTGCCAGCAGCTTGTGGTCCACAGGACCCCAGGGTCTCGAGCAGTACTTC
>NA|NA|TRBV25-1|TRBJ1-2
CASSVLEKGAGYTF
TGTGCCAGCAGTGTACTGGAAAAAGGGGCTGGCTACACCTTC
>NA|TRBD2|TRBV9|TRBJ2-1
CASSTPVGTSGYNEQFF
TGTGCCAGCAGCACGCCTGTTGGGACTAGCGGTTACAATGAGCAGTTCTTC
>NA|NA|TRBV5-5|TRBJ2-2
CASSRGYGSAELFF
TGTGCCAGCAGCCGGGGGTACGGGAGTGCGGAGCTGTTTTTT
>NA|NA|TRBV6-5|TRBJ1-4
CASRNRQENEKLFF
TGTGCCAGCAGAAACCGACAGGAGAATGAAAAACTGTTTTTT
>NA|NA|TRBV20-1|TRBJ2-7
CSARGQYEQYF
TGCAGTGCTAGAGGCCAGTACGAGCAGTACTTC
>NA|NA|TRBV6-5|TRBJ1-5
CASSFTGSNQPQHF
TGTGCCAGCAGTTTCACAGGTAGCAATCAGCCCCAGCATTTT
>NA|NA|TRBV6-5|TRBJ2-2
CASSTGPQGTGELFF
TGTGCCAGCAGTACAGGCCCACAGGGAACCGGGGAGCTGTTTTTT
>NA|NA|TRBV2|TRBJ1-1
CASSEGGRGRVAFF
TGTGCCAGCAGTGAAGGTGGTAGGGGGAGAGTAGCTTTCTTT
>NA|NA|TRBV9|TRBJ2-7
CASSVGRELFHEQYF
TGTGCCAGCAGCGTCGGCAGGGAATTGTTCCACGAGCAGTACTTC
>NA|NA|TRBV28|TRBJ2-1
CASNPNSGIRQFF
TGTGCCAGCAATCCGAACAGTGGAATACGGCAGTTCTTC
>NA|TRBD1|TRBV9|TRBJ1-2
CASSVAGQGYGYTF
TGTGCCAGCAGCGTAGCGGGACAGGGCTATGGCTACACCTTC
>NA|NA|TRBV12-5|TRBJ1-5
CASGTGSNQPQHF
TGTGCTAGTGGTACAGGTAGCAATCAGCCCCAGCATTTT
>once|NA|TRBV28|TRBJ1-2
CASRTTGSYGYTF
TGTGCCAGCCGCACTACAGGGAGCTATGGCTACACCTTC
>NA|NA|TRBV7-9|TRBJ2-7
CASSLVGPYEQYF
TGTGCCAGCAGCTTAGTCGGCCCGTACGAGCAGTACTTC
>once|NA|TRBV5-1|TRBJ2-2
CASRPTVDTGELFF
TGCGCCAGCAGGCCGACCGTCGATACCGGGGAGCTGTTTTTT
>NA|NA|TRBV7-7|TRBJ2-3
CASSLTYTDTQYF
TGTGCCAGCAGCTTGACGTATACAGATACGCAGTATTTT
>NA|TRBD1|TRBV7-3|TRBJ1-1
CASGQARGTEAFF
TGTGCCTCCGGACAGGCGAGGGGCACTGAAGCTTTCTTT